This T cell receptor beta chain was found in a study of blood T cell repertoires in COVID-19. Study in general: PBMCs, B-cell-depleted T cells, or T cells were the source of the cDNA or gDNA that made up the material.

The method was immunoSEQ multiplex PCR; TCRdb's version includes in-frame clones alone and lacks a portion of them. This table holds just over 300,000 clones, 87% found once. V lost 2 bases and J lost 2; bases outside the gene matches: 6. The germline V gene has CDR1 SGHNT and CDR2 YYREEE (reference sequence). This CDR3 region has 15 residues. This TCR came from a man aged 18 to 30 with active or convalescent COVID-19. The V and J genes are TRBV5-4 and TRBJ1-1, with 7 bases that match TRBD1. The specimen sequenced was peripheral blood. The CDR3 loop reads CASSFRTGANTEAFF. CDR3 nucleotide sequence: TGTGCCAGCAGCTTTCGGACAGGAGCAAACACTGAAGCTTTCTTT.